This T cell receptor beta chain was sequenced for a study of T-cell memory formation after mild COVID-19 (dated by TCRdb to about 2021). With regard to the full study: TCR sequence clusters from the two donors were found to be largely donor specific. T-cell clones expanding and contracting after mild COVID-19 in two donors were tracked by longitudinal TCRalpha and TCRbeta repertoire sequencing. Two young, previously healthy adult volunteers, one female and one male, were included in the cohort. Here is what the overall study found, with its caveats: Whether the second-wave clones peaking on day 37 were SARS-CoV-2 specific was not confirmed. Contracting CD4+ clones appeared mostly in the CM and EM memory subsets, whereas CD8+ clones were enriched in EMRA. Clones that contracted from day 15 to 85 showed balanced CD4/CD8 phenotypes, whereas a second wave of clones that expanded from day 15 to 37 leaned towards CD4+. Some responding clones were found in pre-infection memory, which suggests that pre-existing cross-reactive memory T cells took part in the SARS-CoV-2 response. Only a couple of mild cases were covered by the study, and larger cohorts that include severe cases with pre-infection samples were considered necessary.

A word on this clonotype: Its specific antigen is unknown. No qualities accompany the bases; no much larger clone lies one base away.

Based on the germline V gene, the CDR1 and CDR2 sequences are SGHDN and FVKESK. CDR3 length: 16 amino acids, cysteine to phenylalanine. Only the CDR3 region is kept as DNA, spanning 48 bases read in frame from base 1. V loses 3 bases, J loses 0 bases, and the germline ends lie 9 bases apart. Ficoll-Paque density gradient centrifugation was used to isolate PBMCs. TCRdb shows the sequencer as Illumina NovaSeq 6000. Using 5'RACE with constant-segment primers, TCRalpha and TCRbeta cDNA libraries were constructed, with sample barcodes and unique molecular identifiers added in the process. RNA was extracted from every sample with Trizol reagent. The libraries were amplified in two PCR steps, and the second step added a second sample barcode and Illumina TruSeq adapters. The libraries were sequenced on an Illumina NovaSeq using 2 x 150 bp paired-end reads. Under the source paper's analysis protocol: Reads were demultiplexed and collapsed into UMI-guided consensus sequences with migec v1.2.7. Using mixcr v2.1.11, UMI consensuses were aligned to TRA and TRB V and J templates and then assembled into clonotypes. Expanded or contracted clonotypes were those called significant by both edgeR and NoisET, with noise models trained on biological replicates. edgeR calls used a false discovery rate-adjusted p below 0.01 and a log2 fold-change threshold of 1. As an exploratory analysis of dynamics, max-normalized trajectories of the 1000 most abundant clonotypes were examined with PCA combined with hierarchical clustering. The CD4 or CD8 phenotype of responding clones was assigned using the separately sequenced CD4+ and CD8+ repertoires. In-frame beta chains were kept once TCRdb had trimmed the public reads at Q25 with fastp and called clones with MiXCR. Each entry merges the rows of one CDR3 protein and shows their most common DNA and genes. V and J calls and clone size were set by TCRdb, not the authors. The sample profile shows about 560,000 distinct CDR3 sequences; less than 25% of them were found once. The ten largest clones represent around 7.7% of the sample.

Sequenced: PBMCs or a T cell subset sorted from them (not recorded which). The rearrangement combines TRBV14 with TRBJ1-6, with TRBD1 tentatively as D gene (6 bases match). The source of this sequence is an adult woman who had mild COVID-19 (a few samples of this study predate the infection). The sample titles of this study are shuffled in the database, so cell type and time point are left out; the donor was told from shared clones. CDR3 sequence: CASSQDSGSYNSPLHF. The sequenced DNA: TGTGCCAGCAGCCAGGACAGTGGCTCCTATAATTCACCCCTCCACTTT.